This T cell receptor beta chain was sequenced during a study of human T cells and chemical hapten exposure. On the study more broadly: Subjects had 2% DPC placed on about 2 cm by about 2 cm of upper inner arm skin for sensitization. General study findings and limits: Significantly more large CDR3 similarity clusters arose among expanded TCRs than among controls. PT1 expanded TCR counts correlated positively with patch test score.

Via MiXCR, TCRdb re-called the RACE reads, giving one row per CDR3 protein. The sample gives tens of thousands of distinct CDR3 sequences, roughly 9.5% of which show up once; 16% is in the top ten. Noted time point: patch test 3, about 24 weeks after DPC sensitization. Noted treatment: therapeutic diphenylcyclopropenone sensitization with weekly scalp DPC. It was unfractionated whole blood from which total RNA was extracted. The CDR3 totals 15 residues. With V trimmed by 2 bases and J by 2 bases, 4 bases remained unmatched. In germline, CDR1 is MNHEY, CDR2 SVGEGT. There are a few counts of this clonotype. Antigen specificity is unknown.

J is TRBJ2-5 and V is TRBV6-2 or TRBV6-3; TRBD1 matches at 8 bases. Sequenced material: whole blood, taken in connection with sensitization to the hapten diphenylcyclopropenone (DPC). The clonotype originates from a woman in her thirties or forties with alopecia areata. Some clones in this sample may be carry-over from other donors' samples. This CDR3 is CASSYPRTGQETQYF. DNA of the CDR3: TGTGCCAGCAGTTACCCCCGGACAGGGCAAGAGACCCAGTACTTC.